This entry lists 17 T cell receptor beta chains sequenced from one sample in a study of prognosis after radiotherapy for stage I lung cancer. By two-round multiplex PCR, the TCR beta CDR3 was amplified from genomic DNA. With primers specific to each TRBV and TRBJ gene, the first-round PCR was performed. TCRdb reprocessed the multiplex PCR reads with MiXCR, giving one entry per CDR3 protein. This sample has about 18,000 distinct CDR3 sequences, with roughly 45% found just once. Sequencing was performed on PBMCs, taken before or after stereotactic body radiation therapy (not recorded which). The receptors here all came from a donor over 45 with non-small cell lung cancer.

A remark on this clonotype: The junction does not match germline at one end; this may be a read error. This rearrangement joins TRBV6-2 or TRBV6-3 to TRBJ2-3; the D call may be TRBD1 or TRBD2 (5 bases each). There are 15 residues in the CDR3. Per germline, CDR1 MNHEY and CDR2 SVGEGT. CDR3 DNA: TGTGCCAGCAGTTACATAGGGACCCGCACAGATAAGCAGTATTTT. Translated: CASSYIGTRTDKQYF.

At least ten counts were recorded for this clonotype. The chain has TRBV28 and TRBJ2-1, with no clear D. Trimming took 7 bases from V and 10 from J, leaving 14 bases between them. The CDR3 is 12 residues long. Germline values: CDR1 MDHEN, CDR2 SYDVKM. CDR3 sequence (DNA): TGTGCCAGCAAGGAGAAGGGTAGGGAGCAGTTCTTC. The encoded protein is CASKEKGREQFF.

This clonotype was found many times. The chain is built from TRBV2 and TRBJ2-1; TRBD1 agrees at 8 bases. The CDR3 runs 14 residues. The junction had 10 bases not matched to a gene; V was cut back by 6 bases and J by 9 bases. Per the germline V gene, CDR1 is SNHLY and CDR2 is FYNNEI. CDR3 in DNA: TGTGCCAGCAGCGTCGGACAGGGTCATACTGAGCAGTTCTTC. Translated, it gives CASSVGQGHTEQFF.

In its sample, this clonotype was seen many times. The chain joins TRBV20-1 to TRBJ2-1; 10 bases line up with TRBD2. The V and J ends lost 1 base and 10 bases, in that order; junction bases with no gene match: 1. Germline lookup yields CDR1 DFQATT and CDR2 SNEGSKA (reference sequence). The CDR3 consists of 12 residues. Here the CDR3 reads CSARGSGGEQFF. The CDR3 region has the DNA TGCAGTGCTAGAGGTAGCGGGGGGGAGCAGTTCTTC.

For this clonotype: One end of the junction fails to match germline, which may point to a read error. This chain links TRBV27 with TRBJ1-1, with 10 bases that match TRBD1. The CDR3 spans 15 residues. Germline V lookup: CDR1 MNHEY, CDR2 SMNVEV (reference sequence). The DNA of the CDR3 is TGTGCCAGCAGTTGGCAGGGACAGGGGATAAGTGAAGATTACTTT. It codes for CASSWQGQGISEDYF.

This chain links TRBV5-1 with TRBJ2-2; unclear D gene. There are 14 residues in the CDR3. Trimming stripped 4 bases from V and 4 bases from J, with 11 bases between. Germline assignment: CDR1 SGHRS and CDR2 YFSETQ. CDR3 amino acids: CASSPDRVTGELFF. Written as DNA, the CDR3 is TGCGCCAGCAGCCCCGATAGGGTCACCGGGGAGCTGTTTTTT.

This clonotype was detected many times. The rearrangement uses TRBV9 and TRBJ2-7; either TRBD1 or TRBD2 may supply D (5 bases each). The CDR3 runs to 12 residues. V was pared by 3 bases and J by 6 bases, with 10 bases between. The germline V gene has CDR1 SGDLS and CDR2 YYNGEE. CDR3 sequence: CASSGDGVEQYF. The CDR3 DNA reads TGTGCCAGCAGCGGGGACGGTGTCGAGCAGTACTTC.

In this sample, this clonotype turned up many times. The germline gene is not matched at one end of the junction; a read error may be the cause. J is TRBJ2-1 and V is TRBV18; 10 bases match TRBD1. CDR1 KGHSH and CDR2 LQKENI come from the germline V gene. CDR3 length: 13 residues. The CDR3: CVSSRGTGVEQFF. The CDR3, as DNA: TGTGTCAGCTCGCGCGGGACAGGGGTTGAGCAGTTCTTC. Full variable domain (rest looked up from reference TRBV18 and TRBJ2-1): NAGVMQNPRHLVRRRGQEARLRCSPMKGHSHVYWYRQLPEEGLKFMVYLQKENIIDESGMPKERFSAEFPKEGPSILRIQQVVRGDSAAYFCVSSRGTGVEQFFGPGTRLTVL.

This clonotype was seen at least ten times. The V call is TRBV6-2 or TRBV6-3, the J call TRBJ2-7; no reliable D call. The V and J ends lost 5 bases and 3 bases respectively, with 11 bases between them. This CDR3 is 13 amino acids long. Germline V gene lookup returns CDR1 MNHEY and CDR2 SVGEGT. The CDR3: CASSTSGLYEQYF. The CDR3 region has the DNA TGTGCCAGCAGTACCTCGGGCCTCTACGAGCAGTACTTC.

This clonotype was counted between two and nine times. An end of the junction differs from the germline gene, which may be a read error. V gene TRBV7-8 combines with J gene TRBJ2-5; 10 positions agree with TRBD2. The CDR3 consists of 17 residues. The germline gives CDR1 SGHVS, CDR2 FQNEAQ. CDR3 DNA: TGTGCCAGCAGCTTAGCTCTAGCGGGAGTCGATCAAGATACCCAGTACTTC. It encodes CASSLALAGVDQDTQYF.

In this sample, this clonotype turned up many times. This chain uses TRBV11-2 with TRBJ2-1; maybe TRBD1 (5 bases). The CDR3 extends over 13 amino acids. Germline-derived CDR1 and CDR2 are SGHAT and FQNNGV. V lost 3 bases and J 6 bases, leaving 9 bases between the germline ends. The CDR3 is CASSFRQPNEQFF. The CDR3 coding sequence is TGTGCCAGCAGCTTTAGACAGCCCAATGAGCAGTTCTTC.

The gene calls are TRBV18 and TRBJ2-5; 8 bases match TRBD2. The germline gives CDR1 KGHSH, CDR2 LQKENI. The CDR3 has 15 amino acids. The J segment lost 2 bases and the V segment lost 3 bases, leaving 5 bases of the junction unmatched. The CDR3 coding sequence is TGTGCCAGCTCACCTAGCGGGGTTTGGCAAGAGACCCAGTACTTC. It is translated as CASSPSGVWQETQYF.

In its sample, this clonotype was seen many times. V usage is TRBV2 and J usage is TRBJ1-6; no definite D call. Trimming pared 6 bases from V and 2 bases from J, leaving 5 bases between. This CDR3 comprises 13 residues. From germline, CDR1 is SNHLY and CDR2 FYNNEI. The CDR3 reads CASRPTYNSPLHF. The CDR3 region has the DNA TGTGCCAGCAGGCCCACCTATAATTCACCCCTCCACTTT.

This clonotype was seen many times. The genes are TRBV19 and TRBJ2-6; D is ambiguous. The CDR3 loop spans 14 amino acids. The V gene lost 5 bases and the J gene lost 2 bases, with 7 bases spanning the gap. From germline, CDR1 is LNHDA and CDR2 SQIVND (reference sequence). The chain's CDR3 is CASSRPTGANVLTF. Here the CDR3 DNA reads TGTGCCAGTAGTCGACCTACTGGGGCCAACGTCCTGACTTTC.

A remark on this clonotype: A clone one base away is much larger, so this may be a read error. The V call is TRBV5-1, the J call TRBJ2-5; 11 positions agree with TRBD2. CDR1 is SGHRS and CDR2 is YFSETQ in the germline V gene. This CDR3 has 16 residues. V was pared by 2 bases and J by 4 bases, with 7 bases of the junction left unmatched. The DNA of the CDR3 is TGCGCCAGCAGCTTTGATAGCGGGAGGGAAGCAGAGACCCAGTACTTC. Translation gives CASSFDSGREAETQYF. The variable domain in full, with the rest retrieved from reference TRBV5-1 and TRBJ2-5, is KAGVTQTPRYLIKTRGQQVTLSCSPISGHRSVSWYQQTPGQGLQFLFEYFSETQRNKGNFPGRFSGRQFSNSRSEMNVSTLELGDSALYLCASSFDSGREAETQYFGPGTRLLVL.

The chain employs TRBV28 and TRBJ1-2, with D unresolved. With 5 bases removed from V and 7 bases from J, the gap between germline ends came to 11 bases. The CDR3 runs to 12 residues. Per germline, CDR1 MDHEN and CDR2 SYDVKM. DNA of the CDR3: TGTGCCAGCAGTCTAAGAGATTCTGGCTACACCTTC. Its translation is CASSLRDSGYTF.

In regard to this clonotype: This likely stems from a read error, as it lies one base from a far larger clone. V gene TRBV6-8 combines with J gene TRBJ2-7, with D unclear. Per germline, CDR1 MNHGY and CDR2 SAAAGT. This CDR3 is built from 13 residues. Trimming removed 8 bases from V and 2 bases from J, with 13 bases in between. DNA for the CDR3: TGTGCCAGCCTATGTTCAAGGGCCTACGAGCAGTACTTC. It specifies CASLCSRAYEQYF.